The sequence of this TCR beta chain was determined in a study of T cells in localized non-small cell lung cancer. Generated by immunoSEQ multiplex PCR, the TCRdb table keeps only in-frame clones and is missing some. The sample includes 78,000 or so clones, 80% to 90% of them seen just once. A remark on this clone: Antigen specificity is unknown.

Per germline, CDR1 SGHAT and CDR2 FQNNGV. The CDR3 is 15 residues long. Trimming shortened V by 6 bases and J by 5 bases, and 18 bases separated the two germline ends. General study findings and limits: T cell clonality was highest in uninvolved adjacent lung, above tumor. Longer overall survival associated with higher blood T cell density; shorter survival with higher adjacent-lung clonality. Median around 62 top-100 tumor clones were shared with paired adjacent lung.

This chain links TRBV11-2 with TRBJ2-3, with D tentatively TRBD1 (6 bases). The sequencing here drew on peripheral blood, taken before any cancer treatment. The TCR sequence derives from a man aged 40-75 years with stage I lung adenocarcinoma. CDR3 sequence reads: CASRPRGSARDTQYF. The CDR3 region has the DNA TGTGCCAGCAGGCCTAGGGGGTCGGCCCGAGATACGCAGTATTTT. Full variable domain (remainder filled in from reference TRBV11-2 and TRBJ2-3): EAGVAQSPRYKIIEKRQSVAFWCNPISGHATLYWYQQILGQGPKLLIQFQNNGVVDDSQLPKDRFSAERLKGVDSTLKIQPAKLEDSAVYLCASRPRGSARDTQYFGPGTRLTVL.